This TCR beta chain was retrieved from a study of blood T cell repertoires in COVID-19 (dated by TCRdb to 2018 to 2021). The study in broad terms: Collaborator samples came from the United States, Italy and Spain and covered acute and convalescent phases of COVID-19. The material from the prospective study consisted of cDNA or gDNA derived from T cells, B-cell-depleted T cells, or PBMCs. Deeply sampled blood TCRbeta repertoires from subjects exposed to, actively infected with, or recovered from COVID-19 were included in the dataset. Sample metadata almost always included a de-identified subject ID, COVID-19 status, age in years and sex. Samples were obtained from the ongoing ImmuneRACE study (first 160 participants) and from 1,254 subjects provided by 6 global collaborators. Where HLA class I and class II types were available, the types were taken from metadata supplied by the sample provider, not from assay-based typing. The repertoires were made available in a free public database intended to serve as a resource for research on the immune response to SARS-CoV-2. Broad study findings and their caveats: How much clinical and demographic metadata was included differed by source and by participant, and the metadata was provided uncurated.

Samples from volunteer blood donors who had recovered from COVID-19 were contributed by a second Seattle source. Each collaborating institution followed its own protocols to collect whole blood in K2EDTA tubes. For TCRbeta analysis, collaborators shipped samples in one of three forms: frozen whole blood, isolated PBMCs, or DNA extracted from either of those sample types. CDR1 MDHEN and CDR2 SYDVKM were looked up in the germline V gene. Trimming costs V 5 bases and J 14 bases, and their ends lie 13 bases apart. The CDR3 has 11 amino acids, counting the end cysteine and phenylalanine. Of the read, only the CDR3 DNA is kept; its 33 bases are in frame from base 1. The immunoSEQ Assay, a bias-controlled multiplex PCR, was used to amplify TCRbeta CDR3 regions from genomic DNA. For the original study's pipeline: Nucleated cell counts per sample were estimated from amplification of reference gene primers within the assay. Sequence reads were collapsed and filtered to measure the absolute abundance of every unique TCRbeta CDR3 rearrangement. Productive Simpson clonality was computed per sample as the square root of Simpson's diversity index over productive rearrangements. TCRdb took over this immuneACCESS table, retaining in-frame rearrangements with V and J assigned. Such tables are incomplete; in checked studies, under half of the missing clones stem from an unresolved V gene, and the remainder is unexplained. From that table come the V and J calls and clone size; the DNA was used to work out D and trimming. This sample comprises about 150,000 clones, 60% to 80% of them detected only once. 9.5% to 12% of the sample rests with the top ten.

For this clone: Its antigen has not been determined. Base quality data are lacking; no much larger clone is found one base away.

The chain is assembled from TRBV28 and TRBJ1-5; the D gene is not confidently resolved. The sample was peripheral blood. This clonotype was sampled from a man aged 60-69 years who had recovered from COVID-19. The sequenced DNA: TGTGCCAGCAGTAGCCCCAGCGCCGAGCATTTT. This sequence encodes CASSSPSAEHF.